The text below deals with one TCR beta chain. No antigen is known for it. These data come from a study of cytomegalovirus exposure and HLA in healthy donors. The study's findings and limits: A later examination showed that TCR association rates differed by HLA locus, with DRB1 most and HLA-C fewest. Most subjects' HLA-A and HLA-B alleles were reportedly predicted from TCR beta sequences.

The PCR contained 60 Vbeta and 13 Jbeta primers. Original processing methods: Unique TCR beta chains numbered approximately 80 million in a later analysis, with roughly 11 million shared. Generated by immunoSEQ multiplex PCR, the TCRdb table keeps only in-frame clones and is missing some. Clone size and the V and J calls come from that table; the DNA yielded D and trimming. This table holds nearly 300,000 clones, 70% to 90% found once. Deletions cut 0 bases from V and 1 base from J, with 6 bases between. This CDR3 has 14 amino acids. Germline loops: CDR1 MNHEY, CDR2 SVGAGI. The origin of this receptor is a man aged 35 to 55 in good health and CMV-seropositive. The J gene is TRBJ1-1, the V gene TRBV6-5; D perhaps matches TRBD1 (5 bases). The sample was PBMCs. CDR3 sequence (DNA): TGTGCCAGCAGTTACTCGACAGCGAACACTGAAGCTTTCTTT. Its protein product is CASSYSTANTEAFF.